This TCR beta chain was retrieved from a study of cytomegalovirus exposure and HLA in healthy donors (dated by TCRdb to 2015 to 2018). Regarding the research as a whole: An earlier analysis of several hundred of the donors reported approximately 300 Gb of sequence data and 117 million unique TCR beta sequences obtained from around 170 million T cells. Roughly 310 gigabases of sequencing data and approximately 84 million unique TCR sequences were included in an early release covering roughly 600 HLA-typed donors. Class I and class II HLA loci were covered by the typing at four-digit resolution. The study used immunosequencing to profile the T cell repertoires of approximately 650 subjects and linked those repertoires to cytomegalovirus serostatus. A later genetic analysis used genome-wide SNP genotypes for about three fifths of the roughly 700 donors, treating that subset as a discovery cohort. The genetic ancestry cluster associated with self-reported Caucasian donors included 81% of the roughly 410 genotyped donors. Every repertoire in the discovery cohort had been generated on one and the same sequencing platform. In addition to the first cohort of several hundred subjects, a separate validation cohort of 120 different subjects was used. To predict cytomegalovirus infection status, the study combined high-throughput TCR immunosequencing, statistical association of individual TCRs with disease status, and machine learning. Because of strong linkage in the cohort, five DR-DQ haplotypes were treated as single units for association and clustering. The study aimed to test whether signatures of past pathogen exposure could be identified by cataloging public T cell receptors. Rather than drawing on any new phenotypic data, the later analysis identified candidate immune exposures from TCR beta sequences and the way those sequences occurred across donors. Typing coverage varied by locus: about 629-640 donors for A, B, C, DRB1 and DQB1; under 550 for DQA1; 606 for DPA1; around 490 for DPB1. To decide whether each TCR beta V gene segment behaved as functional or pseudogenic, an earlier analysis of 587 of the donors relied on high-throughput TCR beta sequencing. Donor age, sex, ethnicity and CMV serostatus were compiled alongside the repertoire data. Among several hundred genotyped donors of the cohort, an average of around 240,000 unique TCR beta nucleotide sequences was sequenced per donor, of which 15% to 20% were non-productive. A later analysis re-analyzed previously published TCR beta repertoires from 500 to 700 donors and added high-resolution HLA genotyping to study TCR occurrence patterns.

Via the germline V gene, CDR1 is SGDLS and CDR2 YYNGEE. The CDR3 starts with the cysteine, ends with the phenylalanine, and has 12 residues. Solely the CDR3 DNA is kept, with 36 bases framed from the first base. Trimming at the junction amounts to 0 bases on V and 8 bases on J, and the germline ends lie 6 bases apart. Library method: the immunoSEQ multiplex PCR assay. A mixture of 60 forward primers for TCR Vbeta segments and 13 reverse primers for TCR Jbeta segments was used in the multiplex PCR. Amplification of the CDR3 region of rearranged TCR beta genes was performed with a multiplex PCR assay on genomic DNA. On the Illumina HiSeq System, the amplified TCR beta libraries were sequenced as 87-base-pair reads. The source study handled its data this way. In a later analysis, roughly 80 million unique TCR beta chains were counted across the approximately 640 repertoires, and approximately 9.9 million of these chains were shared by at least two donors. To remove PCR and sequencing errors, raw reads were error-corrected and collapsed into unique sequences using a nearest-neighbor algorithm that merged closely related sequences. V, D and J gene segments were assigned by aligning CDR3 sequences to IMGT reference sequences. For a sequence to be retained, a match of at least six nucleotides to both a V gene segment and a J gene segment was required. A rearrangement was called productive if the CDR3 had no stop codons and remained in frame with V and J, and every other rearrangement was called non-productive. CDR3 was defined by IMGT convention, running from the second conserved V-encoded cysteine to the conserved J-encoded phenylalanine. Sequences without an unambiguous match to a single V gene segment were excluded from the earlier analysis of approximately 560 of the donors. In an earlier analysis of several hundred of the donors, a V segment was called functional when productive rearrangements were above 56.7%, and segregating when the standard deviation between donors exceeded 5%. A statistical classification framework was developed to diagnose cytomegalovirus status using the catalog of TCR beta chain sequences. In a later analysis, V and J genes were assigned by comparing TCR nucleotide sequences against IMGT/GENE-DB human TR gene sequences. In a later analysis, CDR3 sequences and most-parsimonious VDJ recombination scenarios were assigned using the TCRdist pipeline. In a later analysis, each TCR beta chain was defined by its CDR3 amino acid sequence together with its V-gene family, and reads without a unique V-gene family were excluded. A later analysis removed 592 highly shared, low-generation-probability nucleotide sequences to deal with suspected cross-contamination and a sequencing artifact. A later analysis calculated a clonal expansion index for each public chain from normalized within-repertoire ranks of inferred template counts. A later analysis computed generation probabilities with a VDJ recombination model fitted to out-of-frame rearrangements, and checked the results against IGoR. In a later analysis, TCR-TCR, TCR-HLA and TCR-CMV co-occurrence was scored with hypergeometric tests, and a repertoire-size bias correction was applied to TCR pairs. In a later analysis, false discovery rates were estimated by permuting HLA or CMV assignments 20 times. A later analysis grouped co-occurring TCRs with DBSCAN, adding TCRdist sequence similarity when clustering within HLA-allele-positive subsets. For co-occurrence clustering, repertoires with fewer than 30,000 or more than 120,000 public chains were excluded, along with five repertoires with anomalous nucleotide sharing. In TCRdb, the immuneACCESS table is reduced to in-frame sequences with V and J assigned. These tables do not hold every clone; where another copy was compared, an unresolved V gene accounts for under half, and the others remain unexplained. The DNA gave D and trimming, while V, J and clone size come from that table. This sample holds about 120,000 clones; about 80% were observed only once. The leading ten clones occupy about 10% of the sample.

About this clone itself: No cognate antigen has been identified for it. No clone much larger than this one lies a single base away; base qualities are absent.

Study-level results and caveats: Because counts were too low, approximately 18 rarely observed V segments, including chromosome 9 orphons, were excluded from the earlier analysis of a few hundred of the donors. The 87-base-pair reads could not distinguish some IMGT-functional V segments, including TRBV6-2 and TRBV6-3, so those segments were excluded. In this cohort, only TCR beta chains were sequenced, and detectable features were limited by the absence of alpha or paired-chain data. According to a later analysis, parvovirus B19, influenza, CMV and Epstein-Barr virus appeared linked to several top co-occurrence clusters. Roughly uniform sequencing depth across donors was assumed in presence/absence analyses, although this assumption may not hold. A total of 150 or so TCR beta chains were listed by the study as associated with cytomegalovirus. Strong co-occurrence of HLA alleles, especially DR and DQ, made assigning TCR associations to individual alleles difficult. It was suggested by the authors that the approach could potentially be generalized to other disease states and immunological phenotypes. For the cohort, immune exposure information was limited to CMV serostatus. In a later analysis, HLA-associated TCR beta chains showed more clonal expansion and lower generation probabilities than non-associated chains that were equally common. Three of the identified cytomegalovirus-associated TCR beta chains were confirmed in vitro to be specific for cytomegalovirus antigens. Most TCR sequences were observed very rarely across donors, whereas some public TCRs were present in many individuals. Because some donors lacked HLA typing at each locus, the association tests relied only on the typed subset. An association between a missense DCLRE1C variant and V-gene and J-gene trimming of TCR beta chains was found in a later genetic analysis and replicated in an independent cohort. Cytomegalovirus status was reported to be diagnosed by the classifier with high specificity and sensitivity in both the original and validation cohorts. According to a later analysis, most CMV-associated TCR beta chains appeared to be HLA-restricted, and the HLA associations seemed to be driven largely by CMV exposure. Correlated functional status among segregating V segments might reflect linkage disequilibrium, but an unknown experimental factor could not be ruled out. An earlier analysis of 450 to 750 of the donors showed that most TCR beta V segments appeared in productive rearrangements either about 90% or about 30% of the time, which broadly matched IMGT annotations. A cluster of highly shared sequence variants was judged likely to be a technical artifact of the sequencing pipeline. A further reported finding was that TCR beta sequences accurately predicted the HLA-A and HLA-B alleles for most subjects in the first cohort. In a later analysis, the rate of TCR association differed among HLA loci, with DRB1 alleles having the most associated TCRs and HLA-C alleles having the fewest. At a false discovery rate of 0.05, a later analysis linked 15,000 to 20,000 TCR beta sequences to specific HLA alleles. According to a later genetic analysis, donors in an Asian-associated ancestry cluster had fewer N-insertions in productive TCRs than the roughly 670-donor mean.

The cohort was made up of around 720 healthy bone marrow donors. Cohort members were all nominally healthy when sampled, although unrecorded immune exposures were likely present. The donor was CMV seropositive and belonged to the group of 270 or so seropositive cohort members. Every donor gave a peripheral blood sample, and the peripheral blood mononuclear cells from that sample were used for TCR beta sequencing. Genomic DNA was extracted from the blood cell samples with the Qiagen DNeasy Blood Extraction Kit. The chain joins TRBV9 to TRBJ2-1; a tentative D call is TRBD2 (5 bases match). The TCR comes from a female donor in good health and CMV-seropositive. The sequenced sample consisted of PBMCs. The CDR3 protein: CASSVAGYEQFF. The DNA sequence reads TGTGCCAGCAGCGTAGCGGGGTATGAGCAGTTCTTC.